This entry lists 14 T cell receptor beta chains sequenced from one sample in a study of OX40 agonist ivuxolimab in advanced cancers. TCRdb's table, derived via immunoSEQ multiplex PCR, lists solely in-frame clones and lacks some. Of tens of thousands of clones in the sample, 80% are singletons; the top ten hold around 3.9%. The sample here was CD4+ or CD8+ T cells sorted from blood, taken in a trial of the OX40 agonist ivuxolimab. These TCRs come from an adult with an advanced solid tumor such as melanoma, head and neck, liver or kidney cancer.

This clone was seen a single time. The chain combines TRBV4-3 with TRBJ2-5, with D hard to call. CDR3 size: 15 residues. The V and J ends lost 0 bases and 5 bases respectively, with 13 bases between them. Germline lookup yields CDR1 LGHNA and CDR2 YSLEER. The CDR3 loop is CASSQDNLIRETQYF. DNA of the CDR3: TGCGCCAGCAGCCAAGATAACCTGATCCGGGAGACCCAGTACTTC.

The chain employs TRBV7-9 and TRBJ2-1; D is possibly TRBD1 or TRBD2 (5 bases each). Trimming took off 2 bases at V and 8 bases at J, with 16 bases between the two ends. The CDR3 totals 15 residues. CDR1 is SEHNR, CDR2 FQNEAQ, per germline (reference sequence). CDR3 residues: CASSLTQVGAHEQFF. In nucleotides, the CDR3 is TGTGCCAGCAGCTTAACCCAGGTCGGGGCCCATGAGCAGTTCTTC.

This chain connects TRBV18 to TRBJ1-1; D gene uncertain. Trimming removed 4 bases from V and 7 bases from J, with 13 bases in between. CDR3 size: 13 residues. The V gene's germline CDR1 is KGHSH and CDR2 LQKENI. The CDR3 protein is CASSRGTTDEAFF. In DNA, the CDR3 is TGTGCCAGCTCACGCGGCACTACGGATGAAGCTTTCTTT. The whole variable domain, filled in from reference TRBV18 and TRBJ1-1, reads NAGVMQNPRHLVRRRGQEARLRCSPMKGHSHVYWYRQLPEEGLKFMVYLQKENIIDESGMPKERFSAEFPKEGPSILRIQQVVRGDSAAYFCASSRGTTDEAFFGQGTRLTVV.

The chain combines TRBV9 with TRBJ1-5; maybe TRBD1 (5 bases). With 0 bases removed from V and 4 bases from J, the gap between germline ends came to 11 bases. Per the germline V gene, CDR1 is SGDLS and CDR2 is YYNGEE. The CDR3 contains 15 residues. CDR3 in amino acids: CASSVEGSGNQPQHF. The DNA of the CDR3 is TGTGCCAGCAGCGTAGAGGGGAGTGGGAATCAGCCCCAGCATTTT.

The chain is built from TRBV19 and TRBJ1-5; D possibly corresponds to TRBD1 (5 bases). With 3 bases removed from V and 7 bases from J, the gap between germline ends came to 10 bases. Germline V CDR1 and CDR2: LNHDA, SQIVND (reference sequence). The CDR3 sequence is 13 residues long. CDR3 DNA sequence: TGTGCCAGTAGTATCAAGGGGTGGCAGCCCCAGCATTTT. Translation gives CASSIKGWQPQHF.

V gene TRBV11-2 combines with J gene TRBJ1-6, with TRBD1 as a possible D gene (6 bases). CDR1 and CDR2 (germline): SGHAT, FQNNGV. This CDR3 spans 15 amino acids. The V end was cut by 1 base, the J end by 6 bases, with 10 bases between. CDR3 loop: CASSLGQGSNSPLHF. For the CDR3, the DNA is TGTGCCAGCAGCTTAGGGCAGGGGTCTAATTCACCCCTCCACTTT.

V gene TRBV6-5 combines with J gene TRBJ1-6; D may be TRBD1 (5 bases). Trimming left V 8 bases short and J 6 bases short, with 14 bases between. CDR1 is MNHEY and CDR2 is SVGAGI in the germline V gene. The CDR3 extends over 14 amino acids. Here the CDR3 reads CASQPLGGNSPLHF. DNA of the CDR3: TGTGCCAGCCAGCCCTTGGGGGGTAATTCACCCCTCCACTTT.

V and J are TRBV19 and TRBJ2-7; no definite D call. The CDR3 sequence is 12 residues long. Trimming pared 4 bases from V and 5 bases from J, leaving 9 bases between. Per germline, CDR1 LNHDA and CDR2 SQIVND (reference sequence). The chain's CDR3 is CASSNYGHEQYF. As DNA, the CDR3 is TGTGCCAGTAGTAATTACGGTCACGAGCAGTACTTC.

The CDR3 DNA reads as TGTGCCAGCAGCAAAATTAGCGGAGGCGGATTAAACTATGGCTACACCTTC. It translates to CASSKISGGGLNYGYTF. V gene TRBV21-1 combines with J gene TRBJ1-2. TRBV21-1 is designated a pseudogene. CDR3 size: 17 residues.

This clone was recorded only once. The CDR3 loop is CASSQEGRRLGNEQFF. The DNA for the CDR3 is TGCGCCAGCAGCCAAGAGGGTAGGAGGCTCGGTAATGAGCAGTTCTTC. The chain is built from TRBV4-3 and TRBJ2-1; TRBD2 is a possible D gene (5 bases). Germline CDR1 and CDR2: LGHNA and YSLEER. Trimming pared 0 bases from V and 7 bases from J, leaving 16 bases between. The CDR3 runs to 16 residues.

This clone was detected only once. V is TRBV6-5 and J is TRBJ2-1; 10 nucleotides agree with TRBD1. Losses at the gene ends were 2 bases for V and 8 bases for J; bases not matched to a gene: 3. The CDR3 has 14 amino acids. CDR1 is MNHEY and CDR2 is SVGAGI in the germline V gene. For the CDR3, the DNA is TGTGCCAGCAGTTACATGGACAGGGGGGATGAGCAGTTCTTC. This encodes CASSYMDRGDEQFF.

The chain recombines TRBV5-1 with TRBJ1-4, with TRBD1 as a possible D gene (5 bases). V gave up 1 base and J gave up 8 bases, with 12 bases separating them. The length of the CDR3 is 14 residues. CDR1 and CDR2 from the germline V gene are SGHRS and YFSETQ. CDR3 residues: CASSLRGAEEKLFF. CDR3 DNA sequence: TGCGCCAGCAGCTTGAGGGGAGCGGAAGAAAAACTGTTTTTT. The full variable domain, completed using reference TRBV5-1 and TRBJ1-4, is KAGVTQTPRYLIKTRGQQVTLSCSPISGHRSVSWYQQTPGQGLQFLFEYFSETQRNKGNFPGRFSGRQFSNSRSEMNVSTLELGDSALYLCASSLRGAEEKLFFGSGTQLSVL.

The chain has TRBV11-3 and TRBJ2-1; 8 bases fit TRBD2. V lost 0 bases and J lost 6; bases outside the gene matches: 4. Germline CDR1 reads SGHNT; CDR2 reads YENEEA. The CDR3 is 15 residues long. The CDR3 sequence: CASSLDWTSSNEQFF. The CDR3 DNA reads TGTGCCAGCAGCTTAGACTGGACTAGCAGCAATGAGCAGTTCTTC.

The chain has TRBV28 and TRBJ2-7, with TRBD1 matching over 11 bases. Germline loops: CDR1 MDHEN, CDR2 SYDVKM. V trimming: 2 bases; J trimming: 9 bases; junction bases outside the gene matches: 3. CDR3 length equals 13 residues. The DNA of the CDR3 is TGTGCCAGCAGTTTACGGGACAGGGGGGGGCAGTACTTC. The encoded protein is CASSLRDRGGQYF.